One sample yielded the 5 T cell receptor beta chains listed below, sequenced in a study of long-term antiretroviral therapy in people with HIV. Survey-level resolution applied to immunoSEQ assay v3.0. Sequencing was performed with immunoSEQ multiplex PCR; in TCRdb, only in-frame clones are kept and a portion is missing. The data contain roughly 37,000 clones, 80% of them singletons. Sequences were derived from unsorted PBMCs, sampled 3.4 years after starting antiretroviral therapy. The receptors derive from a man aged 25 to 45 with HIV.

DNA for the CDR3: TGTGCCAGCAGCTTTATGTCGGGAGGAAGTTACAATGAGCAGTTCTTC. Its translation: CASSFMSGGSYNEQFF. The chain combines TRBV28 with TRBJ2-1, with TRBD2 identical over 7 bases. The CDR3 runs 16 residues. Germline lookup yields CDR1 MDHEN and CDR2 SYDVKM. V shed 6 bases and J 4 bases; nucleotides not matched to a gene: 12.

This sequence joins TRBV2 and TRBJ1-2; D is undetermined. The CDR3 length is 14 residues. Trimming took off 5 bases at V and 5 bases at J, with 15 bases between the two ends. Germline assignment: CDR1 SNHLY and CDR2 FYNNEI. The CDR3 bases are TGTGCCAGCAGTAAGGAGAACCCAAATTATGGCTACACCTTC. Encoded protein: CASSKENPNYGYTF.

The rearrangement joins TRBV28 to TRBJ2-7; 10 bases fit TRBD1. After removal of 7 bases from V and 13 bases from J, the junction contained 7 bases not matched to a gene. Germline lookup yields CDR1 MDHEN and CDR2 SYDVKM. The length of the CDR3 is 11 residues. Here the CDR3 reads CASKTGGGCYF. For the CDR3, the DNA is TGTGCCAGCAAGACAGGGGGCGGATGTTACTTC.

The V gene is TRBV11-3, the J gene TRBJ2-7, with D unresolved. Germline V gene sequence: CDR1 SGHNT, CDR2 YENEEA. The CDR3 length is 12 residues. V was shortened by 2 bases and J by 7 bases, with 9 bases between the two germline ends. The CDR3 nucleotides read TGTGCCAGCAGCTTACCATTAGGGGAGCAGTACTTC. Its protein is CASSLPLGEQYF.

The chain combines TRBV4-1 with TRBJ2-7, with D possibly TRBD2 on 6 matching bases. CDR3 size: 13 residues. Trimming shortened V by 1 base and J by 3 bases, and 7 bases separated the two germline ends. Germline assignment: CDR1 MGHRA and CDR2 YSYEKL. The CDR3 loop is CASSQGSGYEQYF. The CDR3 DNA is TGCGCCAGCAGCCAAGGTAGCGGCTACGAGCAGTACTTC.